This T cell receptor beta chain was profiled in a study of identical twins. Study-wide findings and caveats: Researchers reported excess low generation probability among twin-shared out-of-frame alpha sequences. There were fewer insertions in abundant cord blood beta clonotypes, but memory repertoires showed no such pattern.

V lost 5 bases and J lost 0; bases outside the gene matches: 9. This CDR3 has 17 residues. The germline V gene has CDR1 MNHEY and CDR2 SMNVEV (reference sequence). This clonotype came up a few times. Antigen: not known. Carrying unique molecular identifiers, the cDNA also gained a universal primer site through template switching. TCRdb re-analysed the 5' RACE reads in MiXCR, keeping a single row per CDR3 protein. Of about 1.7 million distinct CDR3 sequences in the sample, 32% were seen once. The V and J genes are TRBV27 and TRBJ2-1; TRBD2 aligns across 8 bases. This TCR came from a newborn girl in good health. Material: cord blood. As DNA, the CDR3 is TGTGCCAGCAGTGGGTTAGCGGGGTGGCGCTCCTACAATGAGCAGTTCTTC. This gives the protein CASSGLAGWRSYNEQFF.